The 15 T cell receptor beta chains given below trace back to one sample, sequenced in a study of blood T cell repertoires in COVID-19. The data were produced by immunoSEQ multiplex PCR, yet TCRdb's version contains in-frame clones alone and is incomplete. Here the sample spans 130,000 or so clones, around 90% being singletons. Material: peripheral blood. The receptors stem from a human donor with COVID-19, enrolled during active disease. The donor label of this sample is uncertain.

V is TRBV5-4 and J is TRBJ2-5; 16 bases are a match to TRBD2. V lost 4 bases and J lost 5; bases outside the gene matches: 11. This CDR3 has 18 amino acids. Germline CDR1 SGHNT, CDR2 YYREEE (reference sequence). The CDR3 DNA sequence: TGTGCCAGCAGCCAACCGGGACTAGCGGGGGGGCGTGGCGAGACCCAGTACTTC. Amino acids: CASSQPGLAGGRGETQYF.

The chain links TRBV5-6 to TRBJ2-1, with 8 positions matching TRBD2. The J segment lost 8 bases and the V segment lost 4 bases, leaving 8 bases of the junction unmatched. The CDR3 spans 14 residues. Germline V gene sequence: CDR1 SGHDT, CDR2 YYEEEE. The CDR3 nucleotides read TGTGCCAGCAGCCCCAGCGGGAGCGTGGATGAGCAGTTCTTC. This codes for CASSPSGSVDEQFF.

V gene TRBV7-9 combines with J gene TRBJ2-1; D not resolved. V dropped 5 bases and J dropped 1 base, with 12 bases sitting between them. The CDR3 totals 15 residues. In germline, CDR1 is SEHNR, CDR2 FQNEAQ (reference sequence). The CDR3 region has the DNA TGTGCCAGCAGCCCCCCAGGAAGGTCCTACAATGAGCAGTTCTTC. It encodes CASSPPGRSYNEQFF.

The chain is built from TRBV7-2 and TRBJ1-1, with 7 bases fitting TRBD1. CDR3 size: 15 residues. J was trimmed by 1 base and V by 5 bases; bases with no gene match: 7. In germline, CDR1 is SGHTA, CDR2 FQGNSA. The CDR3 nucleotides are TGTGCCAGCAGCCCGAGGGGGCGTGGGAACACTGAAGCTTTCTTT. It codes for CASSPRGRGNTEAFF.

This chain joins TRBV19 and TRBJ1-2, with D hard to call. Looked up from germline, CDR1 is LNHDA and CDR2 is SQIVND (reference sequence). V was cut by 6 bases and J by 3 bases, with 17 bases left in between. CDR3 size: 15 residues. CDR3 sequence reads: CASSGIQEGDYGYTF. The DNA for the CDR3 is TGTGCCAGTAGCGGAATCCAAGAGGGTGACTATGGCTACACCTTC.

J is TRBJ1-4 and V is TRBV20-1, with D unresolved. This CDR3 has 11 residues. Germline V gives CDR1 DFQATT, CDR2 SNEGSKA (reference sequence). The germline V and J ends were trimmed by 2 bases and 4 bases, with 2 bases remaining between them. CDR3 sequence (DNA): TGCAGTGCTAGACTTAATGAAAAACTGTTTTTT. Amino acid sequence: CSARLNEKLFF.

The chain combines TRBV3-1 (or the pseudogene TRBV3-2) with TRBJ2-3; tentatively, D is TRBD1 (5 bases). Germline assignment: CDR1 LGHDT and CDR2 YNNKEL (reference sequence). This CDR3 has 16 amino acids. V lost 0 bases, J lost 0 bases, and 10 bases lay in between. CDR3 region: CASSQDQSGSTDTQYF. The CDR3 region has the DNA TGTGCCAGCAGCCAAGATCAGTCAGGGAGCACAGATACGCAGTATTTT.

The V gene is TRBV6-2 or TRBV6-3, the J gene TRBJ1-3; D is unclear. This CDR3 contains 15 residues. Germline loops: CDR1 MNHEY, CDR2 SVGEGT. V dropped 2 bases and J dropped 1 base, with 9 bases sitting between them. The CDR3 nucleotides are TGTGCCAGCAGTTACGAGCGGGCATCTGGAAACACCATATATTTT. Its protein is CASSYERASGNTIYF.

The rearrangement joins TRBV7-3 to TRBJ2-3; tentative D call: TRBD2 (5 bases). The CDR3 sequence is 15 residues long. Germline CDR1 is SGHTA and CDR2 is FQGTGA. V was pared by 5 bases and J by 0 bases, with 12 bases between. In nucleotides, the CDR3 is TGTGCCAGCAGCCCCGTGGACTGGAGCACAGATACGCAGTATTTT. The encoded protein is CASSPVDWSTDTQYF.

The J gene is TRBJ1-6, the V gene TRBV3-1 (or the pseudogene TRBV3-2), with TRBD1 identical over 8 bases. The V segment lost 4 bases and the J segment 6 bases; nucleotides outside the gene matches: 5. This CDR3 is 15 amino acids long. The germline V gene encodes CDR1 LGHDT and CDR2 YNNKEL (reference sequence). The CDR3 sequence: CASSPQGASNSPLHF. Here the CDR3 DNA reads TGTGCCAGCAGCCCCCAGGGGGCGAGTAATTCACCCCTCCACTTT.

V usage is TRBV12-3 or TRBV12-4 and J usage is TRBJ1-4; TRBD1 might be the D (5 bases). The CDR3 covers 13 residues. Trimming pared 10 bases from V and 5 bases from J, leaving 14 bases between. This CDR3 reads CATSPQGNEKLFF. The CDR3 bases are TGTGCCACCTCTCCCCAGGGCAATGAAAAACTGTTTTTT.

The rearrangement joins TRBV27 to TRBJ2-1; tentatively, D is TRBD2 (5 bases). The CDR3 runs 12 residues. Between the trimmed V and J ends, which lost 6 bases and 10 bases, there was a span of 13 bases. Germline V gene lookup returns CDR1 MNHEY and CDR2 SMNVEV (reference sequence). The CDR3 bases are TGTGCCAGCAGAGTACTAGTGGACGAGCAGTTCTTC. Translation gives CASRVLVDEQFF.

The rearrangement joins TRBV13 to TRBJ1-2; 7 bases map to TRBD1. Germline V gene sequence: CDR1 PRHDT, CDR2 FYEKMQ (reference sequence). This CDR3 spans 14 amino acids. J lost 8 bases, V lost 5 bases, and 11 bases had no gene match. CDR3 DNA sequence: TGTGCCAGCAGCCTCGACAGGGTGGGAAGAGGCTACACCTTC. This gives the protein CASSLDRVGRGYTF.

This sequence joins TRBV2 and TRBJ2-4; the match to TRBD1 covers 8 bases. The length of the CDR3 is 15 residues. V shed 2 bases, J shed 7 bases, and the junction held 7 bases outside the gene matches. Germline loops: CDR1 SNHLY, CDR2 FYNNEI. For the CDR3, the DNA is TGTGCCAGCAGTGAAATACGGACAGGGTGGAACATTCAGTACTTC. It codes for CASSEIRTGWNIQYF.

The gene calls are TRBV3-1 (or the pseudogene TRBV3-2) and TRBJ1-6; 9 bases map to TRBD1. J lost 6 bases, V lost 5 bases, and 8 bases had no gene match. This CDR3 spans 16 amino acids. From germline, CDR1 is LGHDT and CDR2 YNNKEL (reference sequence). CDR3 protein: CASSSRQGGRNSPLHF. For the CDR3, the DNA is TGTGCCAGCAGCTCCCGACAGGGGGGTCGTAATTCACCCCTCCACTTT.